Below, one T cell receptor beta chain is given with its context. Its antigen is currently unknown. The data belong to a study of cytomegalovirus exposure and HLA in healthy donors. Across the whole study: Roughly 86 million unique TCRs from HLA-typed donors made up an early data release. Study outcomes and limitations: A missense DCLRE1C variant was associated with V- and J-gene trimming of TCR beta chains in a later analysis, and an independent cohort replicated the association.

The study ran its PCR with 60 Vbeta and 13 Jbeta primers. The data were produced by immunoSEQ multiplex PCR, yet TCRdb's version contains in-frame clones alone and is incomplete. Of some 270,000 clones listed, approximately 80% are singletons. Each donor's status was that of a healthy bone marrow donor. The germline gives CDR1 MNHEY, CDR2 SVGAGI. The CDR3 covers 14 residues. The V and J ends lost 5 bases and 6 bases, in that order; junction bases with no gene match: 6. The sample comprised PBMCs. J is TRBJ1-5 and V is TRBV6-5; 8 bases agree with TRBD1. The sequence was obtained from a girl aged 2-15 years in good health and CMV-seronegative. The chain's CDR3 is CASSPGQGVQPQHF. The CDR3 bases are TGTGCCAGCAGTCCTGGACAGGGAGTTCAGCCCCAGCATTTT.